What follows are 9 T cell receptor beta chains derived from one specimen sequenced in a study of cytomegalovirus exposure and HLA in healthy donors. Vbeta (60) and Jbeta (13) primers were used in the PCR. Sequencing was performed with immunoSEQ multiplex PCR; in TCRdb, only in-frame clones are kept and a portion is missing. The table lists approximately 140,000 clones, around 69% of them singletons. The sequenced material came from PBMCs. The receptors originated from a human donor in good health.

The chain joins TRBV10-3 to TRBJ1-5, with 7 bases fitting TRBD1. With 2 bases clipped from V and 2 bases from J, the junction kept 3 bases outside the gene matches. This CDR3 is 15 amino acids long. Germline CDR1 ENHRY, CDR2 SYGVKD. The CDR3 reads CAISEGQGGNQPQHF. CDR3 sequence (DNA): TGTGCCATCAGTGAGGGTCAGGGGGGCAATCAGCCCCAGCATTTT.

The rearrangement joins TRBV4-2 to TRBJ2-1; a weak D match, TRBD1 (6 bases). CDR1 LGHNA and CDR2 YNFKEQ come from the germline V gene. Trimming removed 1 base at V and 3 bases at J, with 13 bases between. This CDR3 has 16 residues. The CDR3 sequence is CASSQVGAGYYNEQFF. DNA for the CDR3: TGTGCCAGCAGCCAAGTGGGGGCAGGGTACTACAATGAGCAGTTCTTC.

The CDR3: CASSLYSGRVNEQFF. The CDR3 region has the DNA TGTGCCAGCAGTTTATATAGCGGGAGGGTCAATGAGCAGTTCTTC. The V gene is TRBV27, the J gene TRBJ2-1; 11 positions agree with TRBD2. Losses at the gene ends were 1 base for V and 6 bases for J; bases not matched to a gene: 2. Germline V gene data show CDR1 as MNHEY and CDR2 as SMNVEV (reference sequence). This CDR3 comprises 15 residues.

This clone was detected a few times. The gene calls are TRBV7-9 and TRBJ2-2; possibly TRBD1 for D (6 bases). The CDR3 extends over 14 amino acids. The V end lost 3 bases, the J end lost 2 bases, and 7 bases lay between the germline ends. CDR1 is SEHNR and CDR2 is FQNEAQ in the germline V gene (reference sequence). The CDR3, as DNA: TGTGCCAGCAGCTTGGACAGTAACACCGGGGAGCTGTTTTTT. It translates to CASSLDSNTGELFF.

This rearrangement joins TRBV21-1 to TRBJ2-2; TRBD1 is taken as the D call from the table, unchecked against the DNA. TRBV21-1 is a listed pseudogene. This CDR3 contains 16 residues. The CDR3 loop reads CASSDCFGQSTGELFF. In nucleotides, the CDR3 is TGTGCCAGCAGCGATTGCTTCGGACAGAGCACCGGGGAGCTGTTTTTT.

Concerning this clone: The same CDR3 arises from other DNA sequences in this sample as well. The J gene is TRBJ2-4, the V gene TRBV19; TRBD1 matches 7 bases. The V gene's germline CDR1 is LNHDA and CDR2 SQIVND (reference sequence). The CDR3 has 15 residues. Trimming removed 4 bases from V and 2 bases from J; junction bases left unmatched: 5. The CDR3 here is CASSTQGGSKNIQYF. For the CDR3, the DNA is TGTGCCAGTAGTACACAAGGGGGCTCCAAAAACATTCAGTACTTC.

The chain links TRBV30 to TRBJ2-2; 13 positions match TRBD2. In germline, CDR1 is GTSNPN, CDR2 SVGIG (reference sequence). Germline trimming cut 8 bases from V and 4 bases from J; bases unmatched to any gene: 7. The CDR3 runs to 15 residues. DNA for the CDR3: TGTGCCGGCCGACTAGCGGGAGGTTTCACCGGGGAGCTGTTTTTT. As protein: CAGRLAGGFTGELFF.

The rearrangement joins TRBV9 to TRBJ2-1, with 10 positions matching TRBD2. Per the germline V gene, CDR1 is SGDLS and CDR2 is YYNGEE. With V trimmed by 2 bases and J by 4 bases, 6 bases remained unmatched. This CDR3 region has 16 residues. As DNA, the CDR3 is TGTGCCAGCAGCGTTGGTATTAGCGGGGGGTACAATGAGCAGTTCTTC. Translation: CASSVGISGGYNEQFF.

The chain combines TRBV5-1 with TRBJ2-3; 7 bases fit TRBD1. The CDR3 length is 14 residues. V lost 3 bases and J lost 7; bases outside the gene matches: 8. The germline V gene has CDR1 SGHRS and CDR2 YFSETQ. CDR3 sequence (DNA): TGCGCCAGCAGCTATCAGAGGGGGCTGAATACGCAGTATTTT. It is translated as CASSYQRGLNTQYF.